The T cell receptor beta chain under discussion was sequenced for a study of cytomegalovirus exposure and HLA in healthy donors. Study outcomes and limitations: A previous analysis found most TCR beta V segments productive roughly 87% or roughly 30% of the time. In a later analysis, HLA-associated TCR beta chains were more clonally expanded than equally common others. Information on immune exposure was restricted to one variable (CMV serostatus).

About this clone itself: Its antigen is not identified.

CDR1 is SEHNR, CDR2 FQNEAQ, per germline (reference sequence). Trimming removed 4 bases from V and 3 bases from J; junction bases left unmatched: 6. The length of the CDR3 is 16 residues. The primer mix had 60 Vbeta and 13 Jbeta primers. The repertoire was sequenced with immunoSEQ multiplex PCR; TCRdb's copy has only in-frame clones and lacks some. This sample has 150,000 to 200,000 clones, with over 60% found just once. The V call is TRBV7-9, the J call TRBJ1-2, with 12 bases aligning to TRBD1. The specimen sequenced was PBMCs. The sequence derives from a man aged 50 to 59 in good health and CMV-seropositive. CDR3 sequence reads: CASSSGTGGEYYGYTF. The CDR3 bases are TGTGCCAGCAGCTCCGGGACAGGGGGCGAGTACTATGGCTACACCTTC.